The 8 T cell receptor beta chains in this list originate from one sample, sequenced in a study of cytomegalovirus exposure and HLA in healthy donors. The PCR employed 60 Vbeta primers together with 13 Jbeta primers. Profiling relied on immunoSEQ multiplex PCR, and the TCRdb table lists in-frame clones only, not all of them. This sample has more than 95,000 clones, with around 70% found just once. Material for sequencing was PBMCs. All receptors come from a woman between 18 and 29 years old in good health and CMV-seronegative.

This rearrangement joins TRBV5-6 to TRBJ2-3; no firm D call. This CDR3 comprises 14 residues. Trimming left V 4 bases short and J 0 bases short, with 9 bases between. Germline CDR1 reads SGHDT; CDR2 reads YYEEEE. CDR3 region: CASSLYVSTDTQYF. The CDR3 DNA is TGTGCCAGCAGCCTCTACGTTAGCACAGATACGCAGTATTTT.

V is TRBV10-3 and J is TRBJ1-1, with 7 bases aligning to TRBD1. The J segment lost 4 bases and the V segment lost 7 bases, leaving 6 bases of the junction unmatched. CDR3 length equals 13 residues. Germline loops: CDR1 ENHRY, CDR2 SYGVKD. The CDR3 DNA follows: TGTGCCATCAATGGACAGGTGGGCACTGAAGCTTTCTTT. Encoded protein: CAINGQVGTEAFF.

The chain joins TRBV30 to TRBJ1-2; tentative D call: TRBD1 (5 bases). The CDR3 contains 11 residues. The germline CDR1 and CDR2 sequences are GTSNPN and SVGIG (reference sequence). Trimming cost V 1 base and J 13 bases, with 13 bases left between them. CDR3: CAWSGGVLSTF. CDR3 DNA: TGTGCCTGGAGTGGGGGGGTCCTCAGCACCTTC.

The CDR3 loop reads CASRIGTGTHTEAFF. DNA for the CDR3: TGTGCCAGCAGGATAGGGACAGGGACGCACACTGAAGCTTTCTTT. The rearrangement links TRBV6-5 to TRBJ1-1, with TRBD1 matching over 9 bases. V lost 6 bases and J lost 3; bases outside the gene matches: 8. Germline V lookup: CDR1 MNHEY, CDR2 SVGAGI. The CDR3 is 15 amino acids.

CDR3 bases: TGTGCCAGCAGTCTAAGGGGGCGGAACACTGAAGCTTTCTTT. It encodes CASSLRGRNTEAFF. The chain couples TRBV27 to TRBJ1-1; 7 nucleotides agree with TRBD1. Germline CDR1 and CDR2: MNHEY and SMNVEV (reference sequence). With V trimmed by 5 bases and J by 1 base, 4 bases remained unmatched. The CDR3 is 14 amino acids.

V and J are TRBV29-1 and TRBJ2-7, with 7 bases matching TRBD1. The CDR3 extends over 12 amino acids. The germline gives CDR1 SQVTM, CDR2 ANQGSEA. Losses at the gene ends were 3 bases for V and 7 bases for J; bases not matched to a gene: 6. This CDR3 reads CSVDRGNSEQYF. The CDR3 DNA reads as TGCAGCGTTGACAGGGGGAATTCAGAGCAGTACTTC.

The chain has TRBV25-1 and TRBJ2-3; 7 positions agree with TRBD2. J lost 1 base, V lost 4 bases, and 8 bases had no gene match. The CDR3 totals 16 residues. Looked up from germline, CDR1 is MGHDK and CDR2 is SYGVNS. As DNA, the CDR3 is TGTGCCAGCAGTGGAGGTCGGGGGGACGGCACAGATACGCAGTATTTT. Amino acids: CASSGGRGDGTDTQYF.

This clone was found a few times. The V and J genes are TRBV5-1 and TRBJ2-3, with 7 bases fitting TRBD2. The CDR3 runs to 15 residues. Germline V gene data show CDR1 as SGHRS and CDR2 as YFSETQ. The V and J ends lost 4 bases and 5 bases, in that order; junction bases with no gene match: 10. The CDR3 region has the DNA TGCGCCAGCAGCCAGGCCGGGAGGCGGATAGATACGCAGTATTTT. Encoded protein: CASSQAGRRIDTQYF.